This T cell receptor beta chain was retrieved from a study of breast tumors, draining lymph nodes, adjacent tissues. Samples came from axillary lymph nodes draining the breast cancer. With 4 bases clipped from V and 3 bases from J, the junction kept 8 bases outside the gene matches. The germline CDR1 and CDR2 sequences are SGHTS and YDEGEE. This CDR3 is 15 amino acids long. The sample holds many counts of this clonotype. TCRdb reanalysed the multiplex PCR reads using MiXCR and keeps one entry per CDR3 protein. The sample has approximately 89,000 distinct CDR3 sequences, approximately 30% seen once. This TCR was recovered from a female donor with breast cancer. Some clones in this sample may be carry-over from other donors' samples. The V gene is TRBV5-8, the J gene TRBJ2-3, with TRBD2 identical over 7 bases. The sequenced sample was axillary lymph node tissue. CDR3 in amino acids: CASSPLLGGTDTQYF. In DNA, the CDR3 is TGTGCCAGCAGCCCGCTTCTGGGGGGGACAGATACGCAGTATTTT.